This entry concerns a single T cell receptor (beta chain). Its target is not known. The CDR3 length is 12 residues. Germline lookup yields CDR1 SGHRS and CDR2 YFSETQ. Between the trimmed V and J ends, which lost 1 base and 7 bases, there was a span of 5 bases. The record originates from a study of somatic mutations in cytotoxic T cells in rheumatoid arthritis. Positive magnetic bead selection, which isolated the CD4+ and CD8+ cells, was followed by a flow cytometry check of purity. Sequencing was performed with immunoSEQ multiplex PCR; in TCRdb, only in-frame clones are kept and a portion is missing. Of about 18,000 clones listed, approximately 67% are singletons. General study results and limits: Age-dependent increases in CD8+ clonality occurred in rheumatoid arthritis patients but not in healthy controls.

The V gene is TRBV5-1, the J gene TRBJ2-2; D gene ambiguous. The sample was CD8+ T cells sorted from blood. The receptor was derived from an adult with rheumatoid arthritis. CDR3 region: CASSLFLGELFF. The DNA for the CDR3 is TGCGCCAGCAGCTTGTTTCTCGGGGAGCTGTTTTTT.